This passage covers 2 T cell receptor beta chains from one sample sequenced in a study of CD8+CD57+ T cells in acquired aplastic anemia. Patients included in sequencing had previously demonstrated CD8+CD57+ cell expansion by flow cytometry. Genomic DNA served as template for TCR beta VDJ and CDR3 profiling. TCRdb passed the reads through MiXCR, listing each CDR3 protein once. The sample gives around 200,000 distinct CDR3 sequences, around 50% of which show up once; 10% to 15% is in the top ten. Material: sorted CD4+, CD8+, or CD8+CD57+ T cells (not recorded which) from PBMCs. The receptors were sampled from a human donor with aplastic anemia.

This clonotype was detected ten times or more. The genes are TRBV5-4 and TRBJ2-5, with 7 positions matching TRBD2. Trimming cost V 3 bases and J 7 bases; bases outside gene matches: 9. Germline V CDR1 and CDR2: SGHNT, YYREEE (reference sequence). This CDR3 is 14 amino acids long. CDR3 nucleotide sequence: TGTGCCAGCAGCTCCCCCGGCAGGGAGGGGACCCAGTACTTC. It encodes CASSSPGREGTQYF.

In the case of this clonotype: This clone may be a read error of a much larger clone one base away. The gene calls are TRBV19 and TRBJ2-3, with D perhaps given as TRBD1 or TRBD2 (5 bases each). The germline CDR1 and CDR2 sequences are LNHDA and SQIVND (reference sequence). This CDR3 has 16 amino acids. The CDR3 loop is CASGILGAQRTDTQYF. CDR3 nucleotides: TGTGCCAGTGGTATTCTCGGGGCTCAGCGGACAGATACGCAGTATTTT.